Below are 26 T cell receptor beta chains sequenced from a single sample in a study of identical twins. TCRdb reprocessed the 5' RACE reads with MiXCR, giving one entry per CDR3 protein. The data hold a few hundred thousand distinct CDR3 sequences, with approximately 18% observed a single time. Input material: naive T cells sorted from blood. Receptors originate from a man aged 50-59 years in good health.

This clonotype has just a few counts. The chain recombines TRBV4-3 with TRBJ2-7; 8 nucleotides line up with TRBD1. Germline CDR1 and CDR2: LGHNA and YSLEER. The CDR3 extends over 17 amino acids. Germline trimming cut 0 bases from V and 6 bases from J; bases unmatched to any gene: 13. CDR3 in DNA: TGCGCCAGCAGCCAAGAATTTCAGGGGGCTCTCTCAGGCGAGCAGTACTTC. It translates to CASSQEFQGALSGEQYF.

The chain is built from TRBV7-6 and TRBJ2-7; TRBD1 matches 10 bases. Germline assignment: CDR1 SGHVS and CDR2 FNYEAQ. The CDR3 runs 18 residues. Trimming at V came to 3 bases and at J to 2 bases, leaving 13 bases not matched to a gene. For the CDR3, the DNA is TGTGCCAGCAGCTTTCACCCCGACACGGGACAGGGGCCCTACGAGCAGTACTTC. It codes for CASSFHPDTGQGPYEQYF.

This clonotype was seen at least ten times. The rearrangement uses TRBV10-3 and TRBJ1-6, with 9 bases lining up with TRBD1. Germline-derived CDR1 and CDR2 are ENHRY and SYGVKD. CDR3 size: 14 residues. Unmatched junction bases numbered 5, after V lost 6 bases and J lost 8 bases. CDR3 amino acids: CAIRPGQGDSPLHF. CDR3 coding DNA: TGTGCCATCAGGCCGGGACAGGGAGATTCACCCCTCCACTTT.

This chain connects TRBV7-2 to TRBJ2-1; 7 bases are a match to TRBD2. The CDR3 contains 15 residues. Germline CDR1 and CDR2: SGHTA and FQGNSA. The ends lost 6 bases at V and 2 bases at J; junction bases unmatched: 7. For the CDR3, the DNA is TGTGCCAGCAGTAGTGGCGGGGGAACCTACAATGAGCAGTTCTTC. This sequence encodes CASSSGGGTYNEQFF.

The chain uses TRBV7-2 and TRBJ1-5; D gene uncertain. The CDR3 consists of 14 residues. Germline V CDR1 and CDR2: SGHTA, FQGNSA. Trimming took 5 bases from V and 1 from J, leaving 9 bases between them. The CDR3 nucleotides read TGTGCCAGCAGCCTAGAAAGGAGCAATCAGCCCCAGCATTTT. The encoded protein is CASSLERSNQPQHF.

This clonotype was seen at least ten times. This sequence joins TRBV29-1 and TRBJ2-1; tentative D call: TRBD1 (6 bases). Germline CDR1 reads SQVTM; CDR2 reads ANQGSEA. V lost 7 bases to trimming and J lost 4 bases, with 11 bases between them. The CDR3 covers 12 residues. The CDR3 here is CSAGTIYNEQFF. The CDR3 DNA sequence: TGCAGCGCAGGGACAATATACAATGAGCAGTTCTTC.

This clonotype has a handful of counts. This sequence joins TRBV28 and TRBJ2-2; the D gene is possibly TRBD2 (6 bases). The V gene lost 3 bases and the J gene lost 4 bases, with 18 bases spanning the gap. Germline V gene data show CDR1 as MDHEN and CDR2 as SYDVKM. CDR3 length: 17 residues. CDR3 sequence (DNA): TGTGCCAGCAGTTTCTTAGGCGCGGGGTACGGCACCGGGGAGCTGTTTTTT. The encoded protein is CASSFLGAGYGTGELFF.

This clonotype was seen a handful of times. V gene TRBV10-2 combines with J gene TRBJ2-1, with 7 nucleotides matching TRBD2. The CDR3 has 16 amino acids. J gave up 8 bases and V 2 bases, and 12 bases lay outside the gene matches. Germline-derived CDR1 and CDR2 are WSHSY and SAAADI. The CDR3 nucleotides read TGCGCCAGCAGTGAGCAAAGGACTAGTTTGGGCGATGAGCAGTTCTTC. This gives the protein CASSEQRTSLGDEQFF.

This sequence joins TRBV20-1 and TRBJ2-2; TRBD1 agrees at 7 bases. The CDR3 is 15 residues long. V lost 3 bases to trimming and J lost 7 bases; unmatched junction nucleotides: 11. CDR1 and CDR2 from the germline V gene are DFQATT and SNEGSKA (reference sequence). The CDR3 sequence: CSASPGRGRDGELFF. The DNA of the CDR3 is TGCAGTGCTAGCCCCGGAAGGGGGCGCGACGGGGAGCTGTTTTTT.

This chain connects TRBV6-5 to TRBJ2-5; a possible D gene is TRBD2 (6 bases). V lost 2 bases, J lost 1 base, and 11 bases lay in between. Germline CDR1 MNHEY, CDR2 SVGAGI. The CDR3 is made up of 15 amino acids. CDR3 coding DNA: TGTGCCAGCAGTTACGGGAGGATAGGCCAAGAGACCCAGTACTTC. It is translated as CASSYGRIGQETQYF.

This clonotype was detected ten times or more. The chain links TRBV20-1 to TRBJ2-1; tentatively, D is TRBD1 (5 bases). This CDR3 has 13 residues. Germline CDR1 is DFQATT and CDR2 is SNEGSKA (reference sequence). Deletions cut 0 bases from V and 2 bases from J, with 5 bases between. DNA of the CDR3: TGCAGTGCTAGAGAGGACACCTACAATGAGCAGTTCTTC. Translated, it gives CSAREDTYNEQFF.

This clonotype was seen ten or more times. This rearrangement joins TRBV15 to TRBJ2-1; 10 bases are shared with TRBD2. Germline lookup yields CDR1 LNHNV and CDR2 YYDKDF (reference sequence). The CDR3 totals 18 residues. Unmatched junction bases numbered 8, after V lost 1 base and J lost 2 bases. The CDR3 loop is CATSRGEREGPPYNEQFF. CDR3 nucleotides: TGTGCCACCAGCAGAGGAGAGCGGGAGGGCCCTCCCTACAATGAGCAGTTCTTC.

This chain links TRBV15 with TRBJ2-1; D is uncertain. This CDR3 is 15 amino acids long. Germline values: CDR1 LNHNV, CDR2 YYDKDF (reference sequence). V dropped 0 bases and J dropped 6 bases, with 12 bases sitting between them. Written as DNA, the CDR3 is TGTGCCACCAGCAGAGATGTCACTCCCCTCAATGAGCAGTTCTTC. Protein: CATSRDVTPLNEQFF.

J is TRBJ2-7 and V is TRBV6-1; D is unclear. CDR1 is MNHNS, CDR2 SASEGT, per germline. V was pared by 1 base and J by 3 bases, with 7 bases between. The CDR3 has 13 amino acids. CDR3 bases: TGTGCCAGCAGTGAAGTGGGTGGCTACGAGCAGTACTTC. Protein product: CASSEVGGYEQYF.

This clonotype was detected ten times or more. The rearrangement links TRBV7-9 to TRBJ2-7; possibly TRBD1 for D (5 bases). Trimming cost V 2 bases and J 3 bases, with 11 bases left between them. From germline, CDR1 is SEHNR and CDR2 FQNEAQ (reference sequence). This CDR3 has 14 residues. For the CDR3, the DNA is TGTGCCAGCAGCTTAAAGGGGCGGAGCTACGAGCAGTACTTC. Translating gives CASSLKGRSYEQYF.

The rearrangement links TRBV7-9 to TRBJ2-1, with 7 bases that match TRBD2. CDR3 length equals 17 residues. Germline CDR1 SEHNR, CDR2 FQNEAQ (reference sequence). V lost 1 base and J lost 3; bases outside the gene matches: 9. DNA of the CDR3: TGTGCCAGCAGCTTAGGCGCGCTGGCGGGAGACTACAATGAGCAGTTCTTC. Encoded protein: CASSLGALAGDYNEQFF.

This clonotype appeared many times. The J gene is TRBJ2-1, the V gene TRBV27; 7 bases match TRBD2. The CDR3 has 14 residues. Germline-derived CDR1 and CDR2 are MNHEY and SMNVEV (reference sequence). The J segment lost 5 bases and the V segment lost 5 bases, leaving 6 bases of the junction unmatched. The CDR3: CASSTLAENNEQFF. DNA for the CDR3: TGTGCCAGCAGTACCCTAGCGGAGAACAATGAGCAGTTCTTC.

This clonotype was recorded many times. V and J are TRBV25-1 and TRBJ2-1; 12 bases agree with TRBD2. The CDR3 is 16 amino acids. CDR1 is MGHDK, CDR2 SYGVNS, per germline. The ends lost 3 bases at V and 4 bases at J; junction bases unmatched: 4. The CDR3 DNA sequence: TGTGCCAGCAGTGATAGTACTAGCGGGGGGTACAATGAGCAGTTCTTC. This translates into CASSDSTSGGYNEQFF.

In nucleotides, the CDR3 is TGCGCCAGCAGCCCCGACAGGGGGGAGAGCATTCAGTACTTC. Translation gives CASSPDRGESIQYF. This chain uses TRBV5-1 with TRBJ2-4, with 9 positions matching TRBD1. Per germline, CDR1 SGHRS and CDR2 YFSETQ. This CDR3 spans 14 amino acids. V lost 4 bases, J lost 9 bases, and 8 bases stayed unmatched. Full variable domain (remainder filled in from reference TRBV5-1 and TRBJ2-4): KAGVTQTPRYLIKTRGQQVTLSCSPISGHRSVSWYQQTPGQGLQFLFEYFSETQRNKGNFPGRFSGRQFSNSRSEMNVSTLELGDSALYLCASSPDRGESIQYFGAGTRLSVL.

This clonotype was seen at least ten times. The chain carries TRBV7-6 and TRBJ2-7, with 7 bases matching TRBD1. The CDR3 is 15 residues long. V lost 2 bases, J lost 0 bases, and 4 bases stayed unmatched. In germline, CDR1 is SGHVS, CDR2 FNYEAQ. For the CDR3, the DNA is TGTGCCAGCAGCTTAACCCGGGACAGCTCCTACGAGCAGTACTTC. It encodes CASSLTRDSSYEQYF.

This clonotype was seen a handful of times. The chain joins TRBV21-1 to TRBJ2-4; the tabulated D call, TRBD1, remains unverified against the DNA. TRBV21-1 is annotated as a pseudogene. This CDR3 contains 17 residues. The CDR3 nucleotides are TGTGCCAGCAGCATCGCCCCCGGGAGCTGCAACAAAAACATTCAGTACTTC. Translated: CASSIAPGSCNKNIQYF.

The chain uses TRBV27 and TRBJ2-7, with 8 bases that match TRBD2. The CDR3 is 18 amino acids. Unmatched junction bases numbered 13, after V lost 0 bases and J lost 3 bases. In germline, CDR1 is MNHEY, CDR2 SMNVEV (reference sequence). CDR3: CASSLSSSWRGAIYEQYF. In DNA form, the CDR3 reads TGTGCCAGCAGTTTATCCTCCTCGTGGCGGGGGGCCATCTACGAGCAGTACTTC.

J is TRBJ2-7 and V is TRBV5-6; 11 bases align to TRBD2. The CDR3 has 15 residues. Trimming at V came to 4 bases and at J to 4 bases, leaving 7 bases not matched to a gene. In germline, CDR1 is SGHDT, CDR2 YYEEEE. The CDR3 DNA reads as TGTGCCAGCAGCCGATTAGCGGGAGGGGAGTACGAGCAGTACTTC. As protein: CASSRLAGGEYEQYF.

A few counts support this clonotype. The V call is TRBV7-9, the J call TRBJ1-4, with TRBD1 as a possible D gene (5 bases). The germline V gene encodes CDR1 SEHNR and CDR2 FQNEAQ (reference sequence). The CDR3 spans 14 residues. Deletions cut 5 bases from V and 5 bases from J, with 12 bases between. CDR3 sequence: CASSKQTGNEKLFF. The CDR3 nucleotides read TGTGCCAGCAGCAAACAAACAGGAAATGAAAAACTGTTTTTT.

This clonotype was seen only a few times. The chain links TRBV18 to TRBJ2-3, with 14 bases that match TRBD2. The CDR3 totals 15 residues. Germline V lookup: CDR1 KGHSH, CDR2 LQKENI. V shed 3 bases and J 5 bases; nucleotides not matched to a gene: 1. The DNA of the CDR3 is TGTGCCAGCTCACCGGGACTAGCGGGAGTAGATACGCAGTATTTT. This codes for CASSPGLAGVDTQYF.

This clonotype showed up many times. The chain is built from TRBV7-9 and TRBJ2-7; possibly TRBD1 for D (5 bases). Germline V gene data show CDR1 as SEHNR and CDR2 as FQNEAQ (reference sequence). CDR3 length: 15 amino acids. Trimming shortened V by 5 bases and J by 1 base, and 15 bases separated the two germline ends. CDR3 residues: CASSASGPGSYEQYF. CDR3 coding DNA: TGTGCCAGCAGCGCTAGTGGGCCAGGGTCCTACGAGCAGTACTTC.